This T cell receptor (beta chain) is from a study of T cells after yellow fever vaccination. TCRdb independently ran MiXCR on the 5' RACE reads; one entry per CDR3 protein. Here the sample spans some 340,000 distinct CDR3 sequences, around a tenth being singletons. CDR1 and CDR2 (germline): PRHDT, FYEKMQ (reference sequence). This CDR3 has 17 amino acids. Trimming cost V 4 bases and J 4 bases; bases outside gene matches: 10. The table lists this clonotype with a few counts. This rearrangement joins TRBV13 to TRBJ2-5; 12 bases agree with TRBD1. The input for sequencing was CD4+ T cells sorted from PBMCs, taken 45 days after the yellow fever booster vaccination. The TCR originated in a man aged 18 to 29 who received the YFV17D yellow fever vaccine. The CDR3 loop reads CASSSEGRDRGRETQYF. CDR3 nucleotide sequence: TGTGCCAGCAGCTCCGAAGGGAGGGACAGGGGGCGAGAGACCCAGTACTTC.